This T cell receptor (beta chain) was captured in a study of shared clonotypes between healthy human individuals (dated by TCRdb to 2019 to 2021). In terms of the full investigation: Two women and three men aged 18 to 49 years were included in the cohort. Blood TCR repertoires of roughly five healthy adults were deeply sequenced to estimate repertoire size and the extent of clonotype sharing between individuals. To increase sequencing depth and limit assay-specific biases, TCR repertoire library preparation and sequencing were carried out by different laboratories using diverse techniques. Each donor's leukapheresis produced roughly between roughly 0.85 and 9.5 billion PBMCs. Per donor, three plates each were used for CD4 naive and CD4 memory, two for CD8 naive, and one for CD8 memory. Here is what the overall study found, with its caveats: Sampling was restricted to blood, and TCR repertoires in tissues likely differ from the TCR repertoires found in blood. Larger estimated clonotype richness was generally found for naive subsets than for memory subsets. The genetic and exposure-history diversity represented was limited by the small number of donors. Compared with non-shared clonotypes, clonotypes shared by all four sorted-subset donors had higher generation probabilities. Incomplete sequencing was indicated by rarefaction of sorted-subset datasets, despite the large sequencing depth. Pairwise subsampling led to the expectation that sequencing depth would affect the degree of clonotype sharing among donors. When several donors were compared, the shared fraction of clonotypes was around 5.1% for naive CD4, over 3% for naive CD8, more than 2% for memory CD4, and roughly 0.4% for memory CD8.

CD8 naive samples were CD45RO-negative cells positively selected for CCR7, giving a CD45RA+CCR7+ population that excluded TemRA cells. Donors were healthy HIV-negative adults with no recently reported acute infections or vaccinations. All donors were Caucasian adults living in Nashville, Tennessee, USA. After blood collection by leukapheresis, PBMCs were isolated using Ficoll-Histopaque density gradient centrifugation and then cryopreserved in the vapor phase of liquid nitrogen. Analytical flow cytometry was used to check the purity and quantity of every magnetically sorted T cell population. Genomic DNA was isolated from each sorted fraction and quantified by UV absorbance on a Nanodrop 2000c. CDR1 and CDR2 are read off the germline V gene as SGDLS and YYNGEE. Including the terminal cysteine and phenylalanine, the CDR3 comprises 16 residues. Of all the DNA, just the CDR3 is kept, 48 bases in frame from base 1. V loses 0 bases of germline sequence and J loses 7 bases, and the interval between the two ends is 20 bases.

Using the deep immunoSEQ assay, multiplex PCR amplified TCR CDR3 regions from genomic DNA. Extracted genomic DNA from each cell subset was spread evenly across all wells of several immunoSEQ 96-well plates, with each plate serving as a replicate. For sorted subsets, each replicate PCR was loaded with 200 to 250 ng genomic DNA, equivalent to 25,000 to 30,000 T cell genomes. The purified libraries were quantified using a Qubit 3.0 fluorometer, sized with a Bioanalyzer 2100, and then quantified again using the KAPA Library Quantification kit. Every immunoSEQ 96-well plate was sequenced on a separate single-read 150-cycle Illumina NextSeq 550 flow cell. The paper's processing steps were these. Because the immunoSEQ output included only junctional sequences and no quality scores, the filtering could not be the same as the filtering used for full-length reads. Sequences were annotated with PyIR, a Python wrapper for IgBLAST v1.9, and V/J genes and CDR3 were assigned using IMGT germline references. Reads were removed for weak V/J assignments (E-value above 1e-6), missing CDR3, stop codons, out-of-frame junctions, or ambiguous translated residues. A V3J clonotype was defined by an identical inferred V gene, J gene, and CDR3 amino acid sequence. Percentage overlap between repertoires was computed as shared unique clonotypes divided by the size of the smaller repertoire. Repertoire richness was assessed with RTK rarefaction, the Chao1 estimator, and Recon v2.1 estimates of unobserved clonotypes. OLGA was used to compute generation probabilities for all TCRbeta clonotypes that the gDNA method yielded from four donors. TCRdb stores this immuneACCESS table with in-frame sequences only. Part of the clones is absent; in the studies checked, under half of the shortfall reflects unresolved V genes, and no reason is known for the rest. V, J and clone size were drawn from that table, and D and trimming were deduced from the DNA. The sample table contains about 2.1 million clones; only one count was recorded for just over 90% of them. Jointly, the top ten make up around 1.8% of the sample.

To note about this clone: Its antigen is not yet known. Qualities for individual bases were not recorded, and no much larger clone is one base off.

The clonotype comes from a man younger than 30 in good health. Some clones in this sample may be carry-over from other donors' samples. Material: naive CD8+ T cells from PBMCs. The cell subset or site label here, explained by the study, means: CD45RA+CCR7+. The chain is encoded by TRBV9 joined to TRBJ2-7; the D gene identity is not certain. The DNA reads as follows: TGTGCCAGCAGCGTAGATGGGTCCCAAAGAGTGGGAGAGCAGTACTTC. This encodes CASSVDGSQRVGEQYF. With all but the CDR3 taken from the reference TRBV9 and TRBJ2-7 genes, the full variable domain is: DSGVTQTPKHLITATGQRVTLRCSPRSGDLSVYWYQQSLDQGLQFLIQYYNGEERAKGNILERFSAQQFPDLHSELNLSSLELGDSALYFCASSVDGSQRVGEQYFGPGTRLTVT.